The 21 T cell receptor beta chains reported below all come from one sample, sequenced in a study of blood T cell repertoires in COVID-19. The data were produced by immunoSEQ multiplex PCR, yet TCRdb's version contains in-frame clones alone and is incomplete. The repertoire holds about 190,000 clones, approximately 86% seen once, with about 1.1% in the top ten. What was sequenced was peripheral blood. The receptors derive from a man aged 25-45 years with acute or convalescent COVID-19.

J is TRBJ1-1 and V is TRBV10-3; perhaps TRBD1 as D (5 bases). The V and J ends lost 5 bases and 2 bases respectively, with 12 bases between them. CDR1 is ENHRY and CDR2 is SYGVKD in the germline V gene. This CDR3 contains 14 residues. Here the CDR3 DNA reads TGTGCCATCAGTCCCAGGGCTGATAACACTGAAGCTTTCTTT. Amino acid sequence: CAISPRADNTEAFF.

The chain employs TRBV4-1 and TRBJ2-2; TRBD1 matches at 12 bases. V gave up 5 bases and J gave up 7 bases; unmatched junction bases: 11. From germline, CDR1 is MGHRA and CDR2 YSYEKL. The CDR3 contains 17 residues. In DNA form, the CDR3 reads TGCGCCAGCAGCGGCCCGGGACAGGGGGCGCCCCTCGGGGAGCTGTTTTTT. Residues: CASSGPGQGAPLGELFF.

This chain joins TRBV5-1 and TRBJ2-7; D might be TRBD1 (6 bases). CDR3 length equals 13 residues. Trimming stripped 4 bases from V and 5 bases from J, with 13 bases between. Germline V lookup: CDR1 SGHRS, CDR2 YFSETQ. The CDR3 DNA reads TGCGCCAGCAGCCTACAGGGTTTAAACGAGCAGTACTTC. This translates into CASSLQGLNEQYF.

This clone occurred a few times. This chain connects TRBV6-5 to TRBJ1-1; 7 bases are shared with TRBD1. The V gene's germline CDR1 is MNHEY and CDR2 SVGAGI. The CDR3 contains 13 residues. V dropped 8 bases and J dropped 1; count of bases not matched to a gene: 4. The CDR3 DNA sequence: TGTGCCAGCCAGGGACAGCCGAACACTGAAGCTTTCTTT. It yields the protein CASQGQPNTEAFF.

This clone was counted a single time. The chain carries TRBV4-2 and TRBJ2-5, with 12 bases fitting TRBD1. Germline V lookup: CDR1 LGHNA, CDR2 YNFKEQ. The CDR3 runs to 16 residues. Losses at the gene ends were 3 bases for V and 5 bases for J; bases not matched to a gene: 7. CDR3 region: CASSHGTGGKKETQYF. The CDR3 DNA sequence: TGTGCCAGCAGCCACGGGACAGGGGGCAAGAAGGAGACCCAGTACTTC.

V is TRBV7-3 and J is TRBJ2-3; no definite D call. This CDR3 region has 13 residues. Trimming left V 6 bases short and J 0 bases short, with 7 bases between. Per the germline V gene, CDR1 is SGHTA and CDR2 is FQGTGA. CDR3 in amino acids: CASSATSTDTQYF. The CDR3 DNA reads as TGTGCCAGCAGTGCCACTAGCACAGATACGCAGTATTTT.

The chain recombines TRBV28 with TRBJ2-7; 8 bases line up with TRBD2. V lost 6 bases, J lost 1 base, and 5 bases stayed unmatched. The CDR3 has 14 residues. The germline V gene encodes CDR1 MDHEN and CDR2 SYDVKM. The CDR3: CASRPGLVSYEQYF. DNA for the CDR3: TGTGCCAGCAGGCCGGGACTAGTATCCTACGAGCAGTACTTC.

The V gene is TRBV6-6, the J gene TRBJ1-2; TRBD1 is a possible D gene (5 bases). This CDR3 has 15 amino acids. V shed 7 bases and J shed 2 bases, with 17 bases lying between them. Germline lookup yields CDR1 MNHNY and CDR2 SVGAGI (reference sequence). The CDR3 protein is CASNPGGEINYGYTF. CDR3 nucleotides: TGTGCCAGCAACCCCGGAGGGGAGATAAACTATGGCTACACCTTC.

Here the CDR3 reads CASNPTGTGELFF. CDR3 coding DNA: TGTGCCAGTAATCCCACAGGGACAGGGGAGCTGTTTTTT. V is TRBV19 and J is TRBJ2-2; weak D call: TRBD1 (6 bases). CDR1 and CDR2 (germline): LNHDA, SQIVND (reference sequence). V lost 7 bases to trimming and J lost 8 bases, with 14 bases between them. This CDR3 is 13 amino acids long.

The rearrangement uses TRBV28 and TRBJ2-1, with D tentatively TRBD2 (6 bases). CDR3 size: 16 residues. CDR1 and CDR2 from the germline V gene are MDHEN and SYDVKM. The V end lost 7 bases, the J end lost 12 bases, and 28 bases lay between the germline ends. CDR3 DNA sequence: TGTGCCAGCACTCAAACAGAGCCGATAAGGGAGGAAACGCAGTTCTTC. It encodes CASTQTEPIREETQFF.

This clone appeared a few times. The chain is built from TRBV11-1 and TRBJ2-7; 8 bases are shared with TRBD2. V shed 3 bases, J shed 3 bases, and the junction held 7 bases outside the gene matches. Germline V gene data show CDR1 as SGHAT and CDR2 as FQDESV (reference sequence). The CDR3 sequence is 15 residues long. The DNA for the CDR3 is TGTGCCAGCAGCTTGTTTAGCGGGACAATCTACGAGCAGTACTTC. This sequence encodes CASSLFSGTIYEQYF.

This chain uses TRBV28 with TRBJ1-6; TRBD1 agrees at 9 bases. The CDR3 sequence is 14 residues long. The germline gives CDR1 MDHEN, CDR2 SYDVKM. J gave up 9 bases and V 3 bases, and 3 bases lay outside the gene matches. The CDR3 DNA follows: TGTGCCAGCAGTTTGGAGGGACAGGGTTCACCCCTCCACTTT. Translation gives CASSLEGQGSPLHF.

The chain links TRBV5-8 to TRBJ2-1, with 8 nucleotides matching TRBD2. V lost 7 bases and J lost 2; bases outside the gene matches: 11. The CDR3 is made up of 16 amino acids. Germline loops: CDR1 SGHTS, CDR2 YDEGEE. The CDR3 DNA follows: TGTGCCAGCTCCCTCCGGGCGGGAGGCCCCTACAATGAGCAGTTCTTC. Amino acid sequence: CASSLRAGGPYNEQFF.

This rearrangement joins TRBV28 to TRBJ1-2; D is perhaps TRBD1 (6 bases). This CDR3 has 12 amino acids. Germline CDR1 reads MDHEN; CDR2 reads SYDVKM. The V end was cut by 7 bases, the J end by 5 bases, with 11 bases between. CDR3 bases: TGTGCCAGCAAGAGGGGGTCGTATGGCTACACCTTC. This sequence encodes CASKRGSYGYTF.

This clone appeared once. The rearrangement joins TRBV28 to TRBJ1-5; TRBD1 is a possible D gene (6 bases). CDR3 length equals 14 residues. V lost 5 bases and J lost 6, with 14 bases in between. Germline V lookup: CDR1 MDHEN, CDR2 SYDVKM. CDR3 amino acids: CASSDPQGTQPQHF. CDR3 sequence (DNA): TGTGCCAGCAGTGACCCACAGGGTACTCAGCCCCAGCATTTT.

This clone came up once. The chain joins TRBV10-3 to TRBJ1-4, with 8 bases fitting TRBD1. Unmatched junction bases numbered 6, after V lost 8 bases and J lost 4 bases. CDR3 size: 14 residues. Germline CDR1 reads ENHRY; CDR2 reads SYGVKD. The CDR3 spells CAIGTGGLNEKLFF. The CDR3, as DNA: TGTGCCATCGGAACAGGGGGGCTTAATGAAAAACTGTTTTTT.

The rearrangement links TRBV5-4 to TRBJ2-1, with D tentatively TRBD2 (7 bases). Germline CDR1 is SGHNT and CDR2 is YYREEE (reference sequence). Deletions cut 0 bases from V and 8 bases from J, with 15 bases between. The CDR3 runs to 15 residues. CDR3 sequence: CASSLGGRGIYEQFF. The CDR3 DNA is TGTGCCAGCAGCTTGGGAGGGAGGGGGATATATGAGCAGTTCTTC.

The rearrangement joins TRBV4-1 to TRBJ1-6, with TRBD1 matching 7 bases. Trimming cost V 1 base and J 3 bases; bases outside gene matches: 3. In germline, CDR1 is MGHRA, CDR2 YSYEKL. The CDR3 runs to 16 residues. The CDR3 coding sequence is TGCGCCAGCAGCCAAGGACAGGGCGACTATAATTCACCCCTCCACTTT. Translated: CASSQGQGDYNSPLHF.

This chain links TRBV28 with TRBJ1-1, with D tentatively TRBD1 (6 bases). Germline V gives CDR1 MDHEN, CDR2 SYDVKM. V shed 6 bases and J shed 10 bases, with 15 bases lying between them. This CDR3 has 12 residues. CDR3 nucleotides: TGTGCCAGCAGCCGTGTGGGGGCTGGAGCTTTCTTT. Translation: CASSRVGAGAFF.

This clone was seen a single time. The chain carries TRBV6-5 and TRBJ2-2; the match to TRBD2 covers 8 bases. Germline assignment: CDR1 MNHEY and CDR2 SVGAGI. The CDR3 has 15 amino acids. V gave up 8 bases and J gave up 1 base; unmatched junction bases: 6. CDR3 residues: CASYRRGENTGELFF. CDR3 nucleotides: TGTGCCAGCTACCGGCGGGGGGAGAACACCGGGGAGCTGTTTTTT.

This clone occurred once. The rearrangement links TRBV29-1 to TRBJ2-3; 7 bases fit TRBD1. J gave up 6 bases and V 5 bases, and 8 bases lay outside the gene matches. This CDR3 has 13 residues. Germline V gives CDR1 SQVTM, CDR2 ANQGSEA. The CDR3 is CSVTDRARDTQYF. The CDR3 coding sequence is TGCAGCGTTACTGACAGGGCACGGGATACGCAGTATTTT.